The sample holds many counts of the clone carrying this T cell receptor (beta chain). The antigen remains undetermined. The data stem from a study of regulatory T cells in long-lasting Graves disease. Overall study results and limits: Sharing of public clonotypes was greater in persistent patients (roughly 2,600) than in new patients (around 890).

J was trimmed by 14 bases and V by 4 bases; bases with no gene match: 5. Germline V gene data show CDR1 as MDHEN and CDR2 as SYDVKM. The CDR3 contains 12 residues. Libraries of TCR beta came from iRepertoire HTBI primers plus Arm-PCR of CDR3 regions. TCRdb passed the multiplex PCR reads through MiXCR, listing each CDR3 protein once. The profile shows about 500,000 distinct CDR3 sequences, more than 10% of them singletons. Time point meaning: newly diagnosed GD, antithyroid drugs for less than 3 months. Extracted RNA from PBMCs served as the source of the TCR library. This sample also appeared in a second study, on T cells in Graves' hyperthyroidism and ophthalmopathy.

The source of this sequence is a woman in her twenties or thirties with Graves disease. The sample here was peripheral blood mononuclear cells (PBMCs), taken at new diagnosis, from a patient treated with antithyroid drugs. The rearrangement joins TRBV28 to TRBJ2-3; TRBD2 agrees at 11 bases. CDR3 sequence: CASSSTSGKLYF. The CDR3 coding sequence is TGTGCCAGCAGTTCGACTAGCGGGAAGCTGTATTTT.